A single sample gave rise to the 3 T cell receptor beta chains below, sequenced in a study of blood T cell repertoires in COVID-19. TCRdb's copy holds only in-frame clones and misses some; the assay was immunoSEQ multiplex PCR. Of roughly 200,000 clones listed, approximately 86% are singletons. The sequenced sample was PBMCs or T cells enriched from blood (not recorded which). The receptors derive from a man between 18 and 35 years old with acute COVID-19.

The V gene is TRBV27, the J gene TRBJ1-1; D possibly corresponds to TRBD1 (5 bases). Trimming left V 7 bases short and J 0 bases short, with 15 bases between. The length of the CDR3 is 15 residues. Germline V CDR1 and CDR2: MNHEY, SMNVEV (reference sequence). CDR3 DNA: TGTGCCAGCAACGGGGGGGGAGGGATGAACACTGAAGCTTTCTTT. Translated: CASNGGGGMNTEAFF.

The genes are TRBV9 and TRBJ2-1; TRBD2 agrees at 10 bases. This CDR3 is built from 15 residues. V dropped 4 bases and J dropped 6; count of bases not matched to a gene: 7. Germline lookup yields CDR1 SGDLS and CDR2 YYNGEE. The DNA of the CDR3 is TGTGCCAGCAGCTCCGGAGCGGGAGGGATCAATGAGCAGTTCTTC. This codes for CASSSGAGGINEQFF.

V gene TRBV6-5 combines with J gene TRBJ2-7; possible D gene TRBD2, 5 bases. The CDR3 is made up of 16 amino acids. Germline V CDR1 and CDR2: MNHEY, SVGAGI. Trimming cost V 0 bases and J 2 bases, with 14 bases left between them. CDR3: CASSYSVRGPTYEQYF. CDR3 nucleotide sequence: TGTGCCAGCAGTTACTCGGTCCGAGGGCCCACCTACGAGCAGTACTTC.